This is a list of T cell receptor beta chains from one sample in a study of tumor-infiltrating lymphocytes in glioblastoma multiforme. TCRdb passed the multiplex PCR reads through MiXCR, listing each CDR3 protein once. The sample carries some 32,000 distinct CDR3 sequences, 60% to 65% recorded once. The source material was brain tumor tissue. Receptors were obtained from a male donor with glioblastoma. CDR3s include the opening cysteine and the closing phenylalanine or tryptophan. Each record gives: clone size, D gene, J gene, V gene, CDR3 protein, CDR3 DNA. The D gene is left open where the match is weak. Rows give clone size only sometimes, using once, few, many, or a class for an expanded clone.

abundance: many
d_gene: TRBD2
j_gene: TRBJ2-1
v_gene: TRBV6-1
CDR3aa: CASSLAGVGNNEQFF
CDR3nt: TGTGCCAGCAGCCTAGCGGGAGTAGGGAACAATGAGCAGTTCTTC

abundance: .
d_gene: TRBD2
j_gene: TRBJ2-4
v_gene: TRBV11-3
CDR3aa: CASSLGLDSGIDIQYF
CDR3nt: TGTGCCAGCAGCTTAGGTTTAGATAGCGGGATAGACATTCAGTACTTC

abundance: .
d_gene: .
j_gene: TRBJ2-5
v_gene: TRBV12-5
CDR3aa: CVSGRGEETQYF
CDR3nt: TGTGTTAGTGGGCGGGGTGAAGAGACCCAGTACTTC

abundance: .
d_gene: TRBD2
j_gene: TRBJ2-1
v_gene: TRBV29-1
CDR3aa: CSVVWGLAGLNVQFF
CDR3nt: TGCAGCGTTGTGTGGGGGCTAGCGGGATTGAATGTACAGTTCTTC

abundance: .
d_gene: .
j_gene: TRBJ1-3
v_gene: TRBV5-1
CDR3aa: CASSVTASSGYTIYF
CDR3nt: TGCGCCAGCAGCGTCACTGCTTCCTCTGGATACACCATATACTTT

abundance: .
d_gene: .
j_gene: TRBJ2-2
v_gene: TRBV6-2/TRBV6-3
CDR3aa: CASSREATNTGELFF
CDR3nt: TGTGCCAGCAGCCGCGAGGCCACGAACACCGGGGAGCTGTTTTTT

abundance: once
d_gene: .
j_gene: TRBJ2-7
v_gene: TRBV11-2
CDR3aa: CVSSPSSLALYEQYF
CDR3nt: TGTGTCAGCAGCCCCTCTAGCCTAGCACTATACGAGCAGTACTTC

abundance: medium-sized
d_gene: .
j_gene: TRBJ2-6
v_gene: TRBV29-1
CDR3aa: CSVRGEGANVLTF
CDR3nt: TGCAGCGTAAGAGGCGAGGGGGCCAACGTCCTGACTTTC

abundance: .
d_gene: TRBD2
j_gene: TRBJ2-3
v_gene: TRBV10-3
CDR3aa: CAIKRTGTSGSGDTRYF
CDR3nt: TGTGCCATCAAGCGTACCGGGACTAGCGGGAGCGGGGATACGCGGTATTTT

abundance: .
d_gene: .
j_gene: TRBJ1-2
v_gene: TRBV4-3
CDR3aa: CASSQDSGNYGYTF
CDR3nt: TGCGCCAGCAGCCAAGACTCCGGGAACTATGGCTACACCTTC

abundance: medium-sized
d_gene: .
j_gene: TRBJ2-5
v_gene: TRBV29-1
CDR3aa: CSVEPGTETQYF
CDR3nt: TGCAGCGTTGAGCCAGGGACAGAGACCCAGTACTTC

abundance: .
d_gene: .
j_gene: TRBJ2-1
v_gene: TRBV7-9
CDR3aa: CASSFGVARNEQFF
CDR3nt: TGTGCCAGCAGCTTTGGCGTGGCTCGTAATGAGCAGTTCTTC

abundance: .
d_gene: .
j_gene: TRBJ2-1
v_gene: TRBV6-6
CDR3aa: CASSGGVVQFF
CDR3nt: TGCGCCAGCAGTGGCGGGGTTGTGCAGTTCTTC

abundance: .
d_gene: TRBD2
j_gene: TRBJ2-7
v_gene: TRBV20-1
CDR3aa: CSDRGLAGGLYEQYF
CDR3nt: TGCAGTGATAGAGGGCTGGCGGGAGGGTTGTACGAGCAGTACTTC

abundance: many
d_gene: .
j_gene: TRBJ2-1
v_gene: TRBV12-3/TRBV12-4
CDR3aa: CASTQSLEQFF
CDR3nt: TGTGCCAGCACTCAGTCTCTCGAGCAGTTCTTC

abundance: many
d_gene: .
j_gene: TRBJ2-7
v_gene: TRBV29-1
CDR3aa: CSVQDSYEQYF
CDR3nt: TGCAGCGTACAGGACTCCTACGAGCAGTACTTC

abundance: few
d_gene: TRBD2
j_gene: TRBJ2-3
v_gene: TRBV5-1
CDR3aa: CASSLRAGSSTDTQYF
CDR3nt: TGCGCCAGCAGCTTGAGAGCGGGGTCGAGCACAGATACGCAGTATTTT

abundance: many
d_gene: TRBD1
j_gene: TRBJ1-1
v_gene: TRBV6-6
CDR3aa: CASSYIQGAGDTEAFF
CDR3nt: TGTGCCAGCAGTTACATCCAGGGGGCCGGGGATACTGAAGCTTTCTTT

abundance: .
d_gene: .
j_gene: TRBJ2-1
v_gene: TRBV6-5
CDR3aa: CASSSRPYSGGQFF
CDR3nt: TGTGCCAGCAGTTCCAGGCCCTATAGCGGCGGGCAGTTCTTC

abundance: many
d_gene: .
j_gene: TRBJ2-7
v_gene: TRBV7-9
CDR3aa: CASEGSQFSYEQYF
CDR3nt: TGTGCCAGCGAGGGGTCGCAGTTCTCCTACGAGCAGTACTTC

abundance: .
d_gene: .
j_gene: TRBJ2-5
v_gene: TRBV5-1
CDR3aa: CASSPIDSSQETQYF
CDR3nt: TGCGCCAGCAGCCCGATCGACAGTTCGCAGGAGACCCAGTACTTC

abundance: .
d_gene: TRBD1
j_gene: TRBJ1-1
v_gene: TRBV12-3/TRBV12-4
CDR3aa: CANWTGGKNTEAFF
CDR3nt: TGTGCCAACTGGACAGGGGGAAAGAACACTGAGGCTTTCTTT

abundance: many
d_gene: TRBD1
j_gene: TRBJ2-4
v_gene: TRBV5-1
CDR3aa: CASMDQGAKGDIQYF
CDR3nt: TGCGCCAGCATGGATCAGGGGGCGAAGGGGGACATTCAGTACTTC

abundance: .
d_gene: .
j_gene: TRBJ1-2
v_gene: TRBV29-1
CDR3aa: CSVEYGNYGYTF
CDR3nt: TGCAGCGTTGAGTACGGTAACTATGGCTACACCTTC

abundance: large
d_gene: .
j_gene: TRBJ2-3
v_gene: TRBV11-2
CDR3aa: CASSLGEDTQYF
CDR3nt: TGTGCCAGCAGCTTGGGGGAGGATACGCAGTATTTT

abundance: .
d_gene: TRBD1
j_gene: TRBJ1-2
v_gene: TRBV20-1
CDR3aa: CIARVPLDRVGDYTF
CDR3nt: TGCATTGCTAGAGTCCCGCTGGACAGGGTAGGCGACTACACCTTC

abundance: medium-sized
d_gene: .
j_gene: TRBJ1-2
v_gene: TRBV29-1
CDR3aa: CSVVPQYGYTF
CDR3nt: TGCAGCGTTGTCCCCCAATATGGCTACACCTTC

abundance: .
d_gene: TRBD1
j_gene: TRBJ2-3
v_gene: TRBV7-9
CDR3aa: CASSYDRGTHTQYF
CDR3nt: TGTGCCAGCAGCTACGACAGGGGCACACATACGCAGTATTTT

abundance: few
d_gene: .
j_gene: TRBJ2-7
v_gene: TRBV20-1
CDR3aa: CSAQEGVYEQYF
CDR3nt: TGCAGTGCTCAGGAGGGGGTCTACGAGCAGTACTTC

abundance: .
d_gene: .
j_gene: TRBJ1-4
v_gene: TRBV28
CDR3aa: CALRGGPMDEKLSF
CDR3nt: TGTGCCTTACGGGGGGGGCCAATGGATGAAAAACTGTCTTTT

abundance: many
d_gene: TRBD1
j_gene: TRBJ1-5
v_gene: TRBV7-9
CDR3aa: CASSLGGGGWNQPQHF
CDR3nt: TGTGCCAGCAGTCTAGGAGGGGGCGGGTGGAATCAGCCCCAGCATTTT

abundance: .
d_gene: TRBD2
j_gene: TRBJ2-7
v_gene: TRBV11-1
CDR3aa: CASSGDTTSGNSDEQYF
CDR3nt: TGTGCCAGCAGCGGCGATACCACTAGCGGTAATTCCGACGAGCAGTACTTC

abundance: .
d_gene: .
j_gene: TRBJ1-1
v_gene: TRBV7-9
CDR3aa: CASGLELGDEAFF
CDR3nt: TGTGCCAGCGGCTTAGAATTAGGAGATGAAGCTTTCTTT

abundance: .
d_gene: .
j_gene: TRBJ2-6
v_gene: TRBV11-2
CDR3aa: CASSPHRVGSFGASVLTF
CDR3nt: TGTGCCAGCAGCCCCCATCGGGTTGGCTCATTCGGGGCGAGCGTCCTGACTTTC

abundance: .
d_gene: TRBD1
j_gene: TRBJ2-2
v_gene: TRBV10-2
CDR3aa: CASSSGTEFTGELFF
CDR3nt: TGCGCCAGCAGTTCTGGGACAGAGTTCACCGGGGAGCTGTTTTTT

abundance: .
d_gene: .
j_gene: TRBJ1-2
v_gene: TRBV5-4
CDR3aa: CASSRQETRVTF
CDR3nt: TGTGCCAGCAGCCGGCAGGAGACAAGGGTAACTTTC

abundance: few
d_gene: TRBD2
j_gene: TRBJ2-3
v_gene: TRBV5-1
CDR3aa: CASSKGLAGGQVSDTQYF
CDR3nt: TGCGCCAGCAGCAAGGGACTAGCGGGAGGGCAGGTCTCAGATACGCAGTATTTT

abundance: .
d_gene: .
j_gene: TRBJ2-4
v_gene: TRBV11-2
CDR3aa: CVSSLGEVDIQCF
CDR3nt: TGTGTCAGCAGCCTGGGGGAAGTGGACATTCAGTGCTTC

abundance: few
d_gene: .
j_gene: TRBJ2-7
v_gene: TRBV28
CDR3aa: CATQTSSYEQYF
CDR3nt: TGTGCCACCCAAACCTCGTCCTACGAGCAGTACTTC

abundance: .
d_gene: .
j_gene: TRBJ2-1
v_gene: TRBV6-5
CDR3aa: CASSPWDVYYEQFF
CDR3nt: TGTGCCAGCAGTCCCTGGGACGTCTACTATGAGCAGTTCTTC

abundance: many
d_gene: TRBD2
j_gene: TRBJ2-3
v_gene: TRBV5-4
CDR3aa: CASSSPSGSGPDTQYF
CDR3nt: TGTGCCAGCAGCTCCCCTAGCGGGAGTGGGCCAGATACGCAGTATTTT

abundance: .
d_gene: TRBD2
j_gene: TRBJ2-5
v_gene: TRBV20-1
CDR3aa: CSARLARQETQYF
CDR3nt: TGCAGTGCCAGACTAGCGCGCCAAGAGACCCAGTACTTC

abundance: .
d_gene: .
j_gene: TRBJ2-7
v_gene: TRBV20-1
CDR3aa: CSARDRALGYEQYF
CDR3nt: TGCAGTGCTAGAGACAGGGCCCTCGGATACGAGCAGTACTTC